One sample yielded the 23 T cell receptor beta chains listed below, sequenced in a study of identical twins. TCRdb itself ran the 5' RACE reads through MiXCR, one entry per CDR3 protein. The sample carries 460,000 or so distinct CDR3 sequences, approximately 14% recorded once. These same records also appear under a second study, on yellow fever vaccine responses in identical twins.

The sample comprised CD4+ T cells sorted from blood. All receptors come from a woman in her late teens or twenties in good health.

J is TRBJ2-1 and V is TRBV6-8, with TRBD2 matching 11 bases. Germline V gene lookup returns CDR1 MNHGY and CDR2 SAAAGT. The length of the CDR3 is 18 residues. The ends lost 10 bases at V and 1 base at J; junction bases unmatched: 15. Written as DNA, the CDR3 is TGTGCCACCCAGAGGCAGGGAACTAGCGGGAGATCCTACAATGAGCAGTTCTTC. It yields the protein CATQRQGTSGRSYNEQFF.

This clonotype was seen a few times. The CDR3 is CASSSRDRGHSYEQYF. The CDR3 nucleotides read TGTGCCAGCAGCTCCAGAGACAGGGGCCATTCCTACGAGCAGTACTTC. The rearrangement links TRBV7-9 to TRBJ2-7; 8 bases are a match to TRBD1. In germline, CDR1 is SEHNR, CDR2 FQNEAQ (reference sequence). This CDR3 region has 16 residues. Germline trimming cut 4 bases from V and 1 base from J; bases unmatched to any gene: 9.

This clonotype showed up just a few times. The J gene is TRBJ2-2, the V gene TRBV5-1; D ambiguous. CDR3 length: 16 amino acids. CDR1 SGHRS and CDR2 YFSETQ come from the germline V gene. The V end lost 1 base, the J end lost 1 base, and 11 bases lay between the germline ends. CDR3 nucleotide sequence: TGCGCCAGCAGCTTGTCTTTGTTGGGGAACACCGGGGAGCTGTTTTTT. Residues: CASSLSLLGNTGELFF.

As concerns this clonotype: This could be a read error, since a much larger clone is one nucleotide away. The chain combines TRBV12-3 or TRBV12-4 with TRBJ2-2; D may be TRBD1 (6 bases). CDR3 size: 13 residues. The CDR3 DNA follows: TGTGCCAGCAGTTTATTGGGGGCCGGGAAGCTGTTTTTT. Its protein product is CASSLLGAGKLFF.

In the case of this clonotype: One end of the junction does not line up with germline, which may come from a read error. The V gene is TRBV7-7, the J gene TRBJ2-5, with TRBD1 identical over 7 bases. Germline CDR1 SSHAT, CDR2 FNYEAQ (reference sequence). This CDR3 has 13 residues. CDR3 nucleotides: TGTGCTAGCAGCAAAACAGGGGTGGAGACCCAGTACTTC. It specifies CASSKTGVETQYF.

This clonotype was detected a few times. V usage is TRBV15 and J usage is TRBJ2-2; no clear D gene. Per the germline V gene, CDR1 is LNHNV and CDR2 is YYDKDF (reference sequence). This CDR3 comprises 15 residues. The ends were cut back, 1 base at V and 0 bases at J, with 6 bases in the middle. The CDR3 is CATSRGHTNTGELFF. In DNA, the CDR3 is TGTGCCACCAGCAGAGGTCATACGAACACCGGGGAGCTGTTTTTT.

Ten or more counts support this clonotype. V is TRBV5-1 and J is TRBJ2-3, with D perhaps matching TRBD2 (6 bases). V was pared by 0 bases and J by 6 bases, with 11 bases between. The CDR3 extends over 14 amino acids. Germline CDR1 SGHRS, CDR2 YFSETQ. CDR3 loop: CASSLDSGEDTQYF. The CDR3 nucleotides read TGCGCCAGCAGCTTGGACTCGGGGGAGGATACGCAGTATTTT.

The sample holds a few counts of this clonotype. The rearrangement joins TRBV5-5 to TRBJ2-5; D is perhaps TRBD1 or TRBD2 (5 bases each). Trimming pared 2 bases from V and 5 bases from J, leaving 13 bases between. CDR1 and CDR2 (germline): SGHKS, YYEKEE (reference sequence). The CDR3 totals 14 residues. The CDR3 DNA sequence: TGTGCCAGCAGCTTATCAGGGACCAGCGAGACCCAGTACTTC. Its translation: CASSLSGTSETQYF.

This clonotype appeared a few times. The J gene is TRBJ2-1, the V gene TRBV7-2; possibly TRBD2 for D (5 bases). CDR1 is SGHTA and CDR2 is FQGNSA in the germline V gene. The CDR3 loop spans 14 amino acids. V lost 3 bases and J lost 2, with 8 bases in between. The CDR3 spells CASSLRATYNEQFF. The CDR3 DNA reads as TGTGCCAGCAGCTTGCGGGCTACCTACAATGAGCAGTTCTTC.

This clonotype was counted between two and nine times. V and J are TRBV30 and TRBJ2-6; the D is unclear. CDR3 length: 12 amino acids. The germline gives CDR1 GTSNPN, CDR2 SVGIG (reference sequence). V was pared by 5 bases and J by 1 base, with 3 bases between. CDR3 sequence (DNA): TGTGCCTGGGTTTCTGGGGCCAACGTCCTGACTTTC. This codes for CAWVSGANVLTF.

The chain is built from TRBV5-6 and TRBJ2-6, with D possibly being TRBD1 or TRBD2 (5 bases each). The CDR3 spans 16 residues. The V end lost 4 bases, the J end lost 4 bases, and 15 bases lay between the germline ends. Per germline, CDR1 SGHDT and CDR2 YYEEEE. Written as DNA, the CDR3 is TGTGCCAGCAGCGAGGGTTGGGGGTCCGGGGCCAACGTCCTGACTTTC. This gives the protein CASSEGWGSGANVLTF.

The rearrangement links TRBV20-1 to TRBJ2-3; 9 bases match TRBD1. The germline gives CDR1 DFQATT, CDR2 SNEGSKA (reference sequence). V was clipped by 3 bases and J by 0 bases; unmatched bases: 4. The CDR3 loop spans 15 amino acids. The CDR3 coding sequence is TGCAGTGCTAGGTGGACAGGGGCGAGCACAGATACGCAGTATTTT. Encoded protein: CSARWTGASTDTQYF.

The chain employs TRBV12-3 or TRBV12-4 and TRBJ2-7; D remains unclear. The ends were cut back, 2 bases at V and 0 bases at J, with 11 bases in the middle. The CDR3 contains 15 residues. CDR3 sequence (DNA): TGTGCCAGCAGTTTACTCCCAGACATCTCCTACGAGCAGTACTTC. Its protein product is CASSLLPDISYEQYF.

This rearrangement joins TRBV20-1 to TRBJ2-1, with TRBD2 matching 14 bases. Germline CDR1 DFQATT, CDR2 SNEGSKA (reference sequence). V dropped 3 bases and J dropped 4; count of bases not matched to a gene: 11. The CDR3 extends over 18 amino acids. The chain's CDR3 is CSARNSGTSGGQYNEQFF. The CDR3 coding sequence is TGCAGTGCTAGGAACTCCGGGACTAGCGGGGGACAATACAATGAGCAGTTCTTC.

This chain links TRBV27 with TRBJ2-3; maybe TRBD2 (5 bases). The CDR3 is made up of 15 amino acids. Germline lookup yields CDR1 MNHEY and CDR2 SMNVEV (reference sequence). The ends were cut back, 3 bases at V and 0 bases at J, with 10 bases in the middle. The DNA for the CDR3 is TGTGCCAGCAGTTTTGCGGGTCTGAGCACAGATACGCAGTATTTT. Its translation: CASSFAGLSTDTQYF.

This clonotype was detected a few times. The chain has TRBV6-5 and TRBJ2-6; unclear D gene. The CDR3 sequence is 15 residues long. Trimming pared 2 bases from V and 4 bases from J, leaving 9 bases between. Germline V CDR1 and CDR2: MNHEY, SVGAGI. CDR3: CASSYQGSGANVLTF. CDR3 bases: TGTGCCAGCAGTTACCAAGGGTCAGGGGCCAACGTCCTGACTTTC.

J is TRBJ2-3 and V is TRBV3-1; unclear D gene. Trimming pared 3 bases from V and 2 bases from J, leaving 6 bases between. The CDR3 has 13 residues. The germline V gene has CDR1 LGHDT and CDR2 YNNKEL (reference sequence). The CDR3 here is CASSQALTDTQYF. CDR3 in DNA: TGTGCCAGCAGCCAGGCCCTCACAGATACGCAGTATTTT.

This clonotype was counted many times. The chain joins TRBV29-1 to TRBJ2-1; D possibly corresponds to TRBD1 (6 bases). The CDR3 is made up of 12 amino acids. Germline-derived CDR1 and CDR2 are SQVTM and ANQGSEA. Trimming stripped 4 bases from V and 3 bases from J, with 7 bases between. CDR3 in DNA: TGCAGCGTTGCACAGGGCTACAATGAGCAGTTCTTC. Its protein product is CSVAQGYNEQFF.

The DNA of the CDR3 is TGTGCCAGCAGCGTGAGCAGAAACTCCTACGAGCAGTACTTC. The encoded protein is CASSVSRNSYEQYF. The J gene is TRBJ2-7, the V gene TRBV9; D gene unclear. Trimming pared 2 bases from V and 0 bases from J, leaving 9 bases between. This CDR3 has 14 amino acids. Per germline, CDR1 SGDLS and CDR2 YYNGEE.

This clonotype was picked up a small number of times. The V gene is TRBV6-1, the J gene TRBJ2-7; D not resolved. The germline CDR1 and CDR2 sequences are MNHNS and SASEGT. The CDR3 runs 15 residues. The ends were cut back, 5 bases at V and 5 bases at J, with 19 bases in the middle. The CDR3 sequence: CASSQANPTLHEQYF. The CDR3 DNA reads as TGTGCCAGCAGTCAGGCGAATCCCACCCTCCACGAGCAGTACTTC.

The chain couples TRBV11-1 to TRBJ2-2, with D unresolved. The CDR3 sequence is 13 residues long. With 1 base removed from V and 5 bases from J, the gap between germline ends came to 5 bases. Germline V lookup: CDR1 SGHAT, CDR2 FQDESV (reference sequence). The CDR3 DNA follows: TGTGCCAGCAGCTTAGAAACGACCGGGGAGCTGTTTTTT. Amino acids: CASSLETTGELFF.

V is TRBV7-9 and J is TRBJ2-1, with 7 bases that match TRBD1. V shed 3 bases and J 6 bases; nucleotides not matched to a gene: 8. CDR1 and CDR2 from the germline V gene are SEHNR and FQNEAQ (reference sequence). CDR3 size: 15 residues. CDR3: CASSFLLAGGNEQFF. DNA for the CDR3: TGTGCCAGCAGCTTCTTGTTAGCAGGGGGCAATGAGCAGTTCTTC. Full variable domain (remainder filled in from reference TRBV7-9 and TRBJ2-1): DTGVSQNPRHKITKRGQNVTFRCDPISEHNRLYWYRQTLGQGPEFLTYFQNEAQLEKSRLLSDRFSAERPKGSFSTLEIQRTEQGDSAMYLCASSFLLAGGNEQFFGPGTRLTVL.

V gene TRBV2 combines with J gene TRBJ1-2; D gene unclear. Deletions cut 4 bases from V and 8 bases from J, with 11 bases between. CDR3 length: 12 residues. Germline lookup yields CDR1 SNHLY and CDR2 FYNNEI. CDR3 in DNA: TGTGCCAGCAGTGTCGAGATGGTCGGCTACACCTTC. This sequence encodes CASSVEMVGYTF.